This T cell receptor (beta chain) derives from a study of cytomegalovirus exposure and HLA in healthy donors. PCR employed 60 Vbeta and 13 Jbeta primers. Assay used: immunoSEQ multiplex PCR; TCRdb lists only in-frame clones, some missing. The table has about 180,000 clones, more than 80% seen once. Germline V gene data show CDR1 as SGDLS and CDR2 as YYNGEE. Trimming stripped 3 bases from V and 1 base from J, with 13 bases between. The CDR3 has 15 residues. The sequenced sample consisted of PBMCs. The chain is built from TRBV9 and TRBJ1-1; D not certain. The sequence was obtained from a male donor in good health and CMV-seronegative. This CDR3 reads CASSGGTLGNTEAFF. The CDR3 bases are TGTGCCAGCAGCGGAGGAACCTTGGGGAACACTGAAGCTTTCTTT.